The source of this T cell receptor (beta chain) is a study of T cell repertoires in cytomegalovirus infection. Per germline, CDR1 KGHSH and CDR2 LQKENI. V shed 6 bases and J shed 2 bases, with 22 bases lying between them. This CDR3 has 17 residues. TCRdb re-called the reads through MiXCR, storing one row per CDR3 protein. The data hold around 320,000 distinct CDR3 sequences, with over 7.5% observed a single time. The genes are TRBV18 and TRBJ2-5, with D tentatively TRBD2 (6 bases). The source is a human donor in good health (CMV status not recorded). Some clones in this sample may be carry-over from other donors' samples. Source material: PBMCs. The chain's CDR3 is CASSPPPAGVIQETQYF. The CDR3 DNA reads as TGTGCCAGCTCTCCCCCGCCAGCGGGCGTGATTCAAGAGACCCAGTACTTC.